The present entry profiles one T cell receptor (beta chain) with its context. No antigen is known for it. The repertoire was sequenced with immunoSEQ multiplex PCR; TCRdb's copy has only in-frame clones and lacks some. The profile shows 6,000 to 8,000 clones, approximately 90% of them singletons. This entry is derived from a study of chemoradiotherapy in HPV16-positive cancers. The CDR3 length is 16 residues. V lost 3 bases to trimming and J lost 3 bases; unmatched junction nucleotides: 6. Germline V gene lookup returns CDR1 SGHTA and CDR2 FQGNSA. Overall study findings and caveats: For HPV16-positive patients, expanding HPV-responsive T cells associated with longer recurrence-free survival. HPV-specific T cells were functionally defined from only two HPV16-positive patients. Candidate HPV-specific clones and E7-related TCR motifs grew in tumor during treatment.

Samples were taken several times over chemoradiotherapy. The specimen comprised tumor tissue, sampled from a patient who underwent chemoradiotherapy. This chain links TRBV7-2 with TRBJ2-1, with 9 bases identical to TRBD2. The source of this sequence is a human donor with HPV-associated anogenital cancer. The CDR3 spells CASSFPGAGGYNEQFF. Written as DNA, the CDR3 is TGTGCCAGCAGCTTCCCTGGAGCGGGGGGCTACAATGAGCAGTTCTTC.